This TCR beta chain was obtained from a study of cytomegalovirus exposure and HLA in healthy donors (dated by TCRdb to 2017 to 2019). As for the study more broadly: An earlier analysis of some 500 of the donors reported 276 Gb of sequence data and approximately 110 million unique TCR beta sequences from 150 million to 200 million T cells. Around 300 gigabases of sequencing data and 70 million to 85 million unique TCR sequences were included in an early release covering 550 to 800 HLA-typed donors. Of the roughly 410 genotyped donors, over 80% were placed in the genetic ancestry cluster associated with self-reported Caucasian donors. The study was designed to test whether signatures of past pathogen exposure could be identified by cataloging public T cell receptors. The T cell repertoires of several hundred subjects were profiled by immunosequencing and related to cytomegalovirus serostatus. A separate validation cohort of over 95 different subjects was used in addition to the 666-subject first cohort. To predict cytomegalovirus infection status, the study combined high-throughput TCR immunosequencing, statistical association of individual TCRs with disease status, and machine learning. To study patterns of TCR occurrence, a later analysis re-analyzed previously published TCR beta repertoires from several hundred donors and added high-resolution HLA genotyping. Rather than drawing on any new phenotypic data, the later analysis identified candidate immune exposures from TCR beta sequences and the way those sequences occurred across donors. An earlier analysis of approximately 640 of the donors applied high-throughput TCR beta sequencing to assess whether each TCR beta V gene segment acted as functional or pseudogenic. Donor age, sex, ethnicity and CMV serostatus were collected together with the repertoire data. A later genetic analysis used genome-wide SNP genotypes for about three fifths of the roughly 700 donors, treating that subset as a discovery cohort. Every discovery cohort repertoire had been produced on one sequencing platform. HLA typing covered class I and class II loci at four-digit resolution. Typing coverage differed by locus: A, B, C, DRB1 and DQB1 were typed in roughly 629-640 donors, DQA1 in about 510, DPA1 in nearly 610, and DPB1 in roughly 470. Four or five DR-DQ haplotypes were handled as single units for association and clustering because linkage in the cohort was strong. Among 300 to 450 genotyped donors of the cohort, an average of around 240,000 unique TCR beta nucleotide sequences were sequenced per donor, about a sixth of them non-productive.

What the work shows at the level of the full study, not this receptor alone: According to a later genetic analysis, donors in an Asian-associated ancestry cluster had fewer N-insertions in productive TCRs than the approximately 700-donor mean. Roughly uniform sequencing depth across donors was assumed in presence/absence analyses, although this assumption may not hold. Seventeen rarely observed V segments, including chromosome 9 orphons, were excluded from the earlier analysis of some 590 of the donors because counts were too low. It was suggested by the authors that the approach could potentially be generalized to other disease states and immunological phenotypes. In a later analysis, the rate of TCR association differed among HLA loci, with DRB1 alleles having the most associated TCRs and HLA-C alleles having the fewest. Compared with equally common non-associated chains, HLA-associated TCR beta chains in a later analysis were more clonally expanded and had lower generation probabilities. A further reported finding was that TCR beta sequences accurately predicted the HLA-A and HLA-B alleles for most subjects in the first cohort. Most CMV-associated TCR beta chains appeared to be HLA-restricted in a later analysis, and the HLA associations seemed to be driven largely by CMV exposure. Some IMGT-functional V segments, including TRBV6-2 and TRBV6-3, could not be distinguished by the 87-base-pair reads and were therefore excluded. A later analysis associated about 17,000 TCR beta sequences with specific HLA alleles at a false discovery rate of 0.05. A cluster of highly shared sequence variants was judged likely to represent a technical artifact of the sequencing pipeline. A total of 150 to 200 TCR beta chains were listed by the study as associated with cytomegalovirus. Only TCR beta chains were sequenced in this cohort, and the absence of alpha or paired-chain data limited detectable features. An association between a missense DCLRE1C variant and V-gene and J-gene trimming of TCR beta chains was found in a later genetic analysis and replicated in an independent cohort. Three of the identified cytomegalovirus-associated TCR beta chains were confirmed in vitro to be specific for cytomegalovirus antigens. When HLA alleles, especially DR and DQ, strongly co-occurred, attributing TCR associations to individual alleles was difficult. Immune exposure information for the cohort was limited to CMV serostatus. Several of the top co-occurrence clusters appeared to be linked to parvovirus B19, influenza, CMV and Epstein-Barr virus, according to a later analysis. Most TCR sequences were observed very rarely across donors, whereas some public TCRs were present in many individuals. In both the original and validation cohorts, the classifier was reported to diagnose cytomegalovirus status with high specificity and sensitivity. Correlated functional status among segregating V segments might be attributable to linkage disequilibrium, but an unknown experimental factor could not be ruled out. Because HLA typing was missing for some donors at each locus, association tests included only the typed subset. In an earlier analysis of 587 of the donors, most TCR beta V segments appeared in productive rearrangements about 87% or about 30% of the time, broadly matching IMGT annotations.

According to the germline V gene, CDR1 reads MGHDK and CDR2 reads SYGVNS. From the cysteine through the phenylalanine, the CDR3 covers 15 amino acids. Of all the DNA, just the CDR3 is kept, 45 bases in frame from base 1. V is cut by 3 bases and J by 5 bases, and the space between the germline ends is 16 bases. Libraries were built with the immunoSEQ multiplex PCR assay. For the multiplex PCR, a mixture combining 60 forward primers for TCR Vbeta segments and 13 reverse primers for TCR Jbeta segments was used. The CDR3 region of rearranged TCR beta genes was amplified from genomic DNA by a multiplex PCR assay. The amplified TCR beta libraries were sequenced on the Illumina HiSeq System as 87-base-pair reads. As for how the authors treated the data: A later analysis counted approximately 76 million unique TCR beta chains across the 650 to 700 repertoires, and 9.5 million to 11 million of these chains were shared by at least two donors. Raw reads were error-corrected and collapsed into unique sequences by a nearest-neighbor algorithm in which closely related sequences were merged to remove PCR and sequencing errors. V, D and J gene segments were assigned by aligning CDR3 sequences to IMGT reference sequences. For a sequence to be retained, a match of at least six nucleotides was required to both a V gene segment and a J gene segment. A rearrangement counted as productive if the CDR3 had no stop codons and remained in frame with V and J, and every other rearrangement counted as non-productive. CDR3 was defined by IMGT convention, running from the second conserved V-encoded cysteine to the conserved J-encoded phenylalanine. Sequences without an unambiguous match to a single V gene segment were excluded from the earlier analysis of 500 to 700 of the donors. In an earlier analysis of approximately 500 of the donors, a V segment was called functional when productive rearrangements were above 56.7%, and segregating when the standard deviation between donors exceeded 5%. A statistical classification framework was built for diagnosing cytomegalovirus status from the catalog of TCR beta chain sequences. In a later analysis, TCR nucleotide sequences were compared against IMGT/GENE-DB human TR gene sequences so that V and J genes could be assigned. Using the TCRdist pipeline, a later analysis assigned CDR3 sequences along with most-parsimonious VDJ recombination scenarios. A later analysis defined each TCR beta chain by its CDR3 amino acid sequence plus V-gene family, and excluded reads lacking a unique V-gene family. As a way to deal with suspected cross-contamination and a sequencing artifact, a later analysis dropped 450 to 700 nucleotide sequences that were highly shared and had low generation probability. In a later analysis, a clonal expansion index was calculated for each public chain from normalized within-repertoire ranks of inferred template counts. In a later analysis, generation probabilities were computed using a VDJ recombination model fitted to out-of-frame rearrangements, and the results were checked against IGoR. In a later analysis, TCR-TCR, TCR-HLA and TCR-CMV co-occurrence was scored with hypergeometric tests, and a repertoire-size bias correction was applied to TCR pairs. In a later analysis, false discovery rates were estimated by permuting HLA or CMV assignments 20 times. In a later analysis, co-occurring TCRs were grouped with DBSCAN, and TCRdist sequence similarity was added when clustering was performed within HLA-allele-positive subsets. For co-occurrence clustering, repertoires with fewer than 30,000 or more than 120,000 public chains were excluded, along with roughly five repertoires with anomalous nucleotide sharing. Held by TCRdb, this immuneACCESS table contains in-frame sequences only and omits some clones. Under half of the omission traces to an unresolved V gene where checked; the cause of the rest is unknown. V and J calls and clone size are as listed in that table; D and trimming were resolved from the DNA. In all, the sample holds about 130,000 clones, and about three quarters of those were seen once. Around 0.92% of the sample rests with the top ten.

As regards this clone: No cognate antigen has been identified for it. Base qualities are missing; no much larger clone stands one base away.

The cohort comprised around 700 healthy bone marrow donors. Cohort members were all nominally healthy when sampled, although unrecorded immune exposures were likely present. CMV serostatus was positive for approximately 300 and negative for about 55% of the roughly 670 cohort members, and was not recorded for this donor. Every donor gave a peripheral blood sample, and the peripheral blood mononuclear cells from that sample were used for TCR beta sequencing. The Qiagen DNeasy Blood Extraction Kit was used to extract genomic DNA from the blood cell samples. The clonotype originates from a human donor in good health. The sequenced sample was PBMCs. The V and J genes are TRBV25-1 and TRBJ1-1; the D segment could be TRBD1, given 5 matching bases. This receptor has the CDR3 CASSEGGEGKTEAFF. The DNA sequence is as follows: TGTGCCAGCAGTGAGGGGGGGGAAGGGAAGACTGAAGCTTTCTTT.